What follows are 21 T cell receptor beta chains derived from one specimen sequenced in a study of tumor-infiltrating lymphocytes in primary liver carcinoma. With a constant-region primer, TCR beta cDNA was made from 450 to 550 ng of total RNA. Employing slightly modified ARM-PCR, three nested multiplex PCR rounds were run, and these gave rise to the TCR beta libraries. Investigators reported that the first two PCR rounds, at roughly 10 cycles each, used TRBV1-TRBV30 forward primers with a C-beta reverse primer. TCRdb called the multiplex PCR reads again in MiXCR, with one record for every CDR3 protein. The table has about 330,000 distinct CDR3 sequences, 65% seen once. Germline DNA was extracted too, while blood RNA derived from unsorted whole blood. Sequencing was carried out using peripheral blood. These receptors came from a man aged 35-49 years with primary liver carcinoma and hepatitis B virus infection.

Note on this clonotype: This may arise from a read error, as a much more abundant clone is one base away. This chain uses TRBV6-1 with TRBJ2-7; perhaps TRBD1 as D (6 bases). Trimming took off 7 bases at V and 5 bases at J, with 6 bases between the two ends. The CDR3 consists of 10 residues. Germline V lookup: CDR1 MNHNS, CDR2 SASEGT. The CDR3 is CASNRDEQYF. The CDR3 region has the DNA TGTGCCAGCAACAGGGACGAGCAGTACTTC.

The genes are TRBV6-1 and TRBJ2-1; tentatively, D is TRBD2 (6 bases). Germline CDR1 reads MNHNS; CDR2 reads SASEGT. The CDR3 totals 14 residues. The V and J ends lost 8 bases and 4 bases respectively, with 15 bases between them. CDR3 coding DNA: TGTGCCAGCCAACGGGCGGGATCTTACAATGAGCAGTTCTTC. It translates to CASQRAGSYNEQFF.

As to this clonotype: The conserved closing phenylalanine or tryptophan is absent in this CDR3, likely reflecting a read error. The rearrangement uses TRBV11-2 and TRBJ2-7, with TRBD1 matching 8 bases. The CDR3 contains 14 residues. Germline V gene data show CDR1 as SGHAT and CDR2 as FQNNGV. V gave up 5 bases and J gave up 4 bases; unmatched junction bases: 7. DNA of the CDR3: TGTGCCAGCAGCGCTCGGACAGGGCCATACGAGCAGTACCTC. Residues: CASSARTGPYEQYL.

This clonotype was recorded many times. This chain links TRBV29-1 with TRBJ1-1; no reliable D call. Trimming left V 7 bases short and J 1 base short, with 13 bases between. CDR1 is SQVTM and CDR2 is ANQGSEA in the germline V gene. The CDR3 runs to 13 residues. CDR3 bases: TGCAGCGCTGATTCGACGTCGAACACTGAAGCTTTCTTT. It codes for CSADSTSNTEAFF.

This clonotype appeared a few times. This chain uses TRBV6-5 with TRBJ2-2; a weak D match, TRBD2 (6 bases). The germline V and J ends were trimmed by 6 bases and 2 bases, with 10 bases remaining between them. Germline assignment: CDR1 MNHEY and CDR2 SVGAGI. This CDR3 is built from 14 residues. DNA for the CDR3: TGTGCCAGCAGCACGGGACTCAACACCGGGGAGCTGTTTTTT. Amino acids: CASSTGLNTGELFF.

At least ten counts were recorded for this clonotype. The V and J genes are TRBV4-2 and TRBJ2-1; D remains unclear. The CDR3 length is 13 residues. Trimming left V 0 bases short and J 6 bases short, with 6 bases between. The V gene's germline CDR1 is LGHNA and CDR2 YNFKEQ. CDR3 DNA: TGTGCCAGCAGCCAAGATAAGGGCAATGAGCAGTTCTTC. Its protein is CASSQDKGNEQFF.

This rearrangement joins TRBV10-3 to TRBJ2-3, with 7 bases aligning to TRBD2. Germline assignment: CDR1 ENHRY and CDR2 SYGVKD. The V and J ends lost 4 bases and 15 bases, in that order; junction bases with no gene match: 16. The CDR3 has 14 amino acids. In DNA, the CDR3 is TGTGCCATCAGTGGGGCGGGAGTATCAGATATGCACTATTTT. Translation: CAISGAGVSDMHYF.

Regarding this clonotype: The germline gene is not matched at one end of the junction; a read error may be the cause. The genes are TRBV11-1 and TRBJ2-7; D remains unclear. CDR3 size: 16 residues. The germline V gene encodes CDR1 SGHAT and CDR2 FQDESV (reference sequence). The CDR3 protein is CASSPFSTKSSYEQNF. In nucleotides, the CDR3 is TGTGCCAGCAGCCCGTTTTCCACAAAGAGCTCCTACGAGCAGAACTTC. The whole variable domain, filled in from reference TRBV11-1 and TRBJ2-7, reads EAEVAQSPRYKITEKSQAVAFWCDPISGHATLYWYRQILGQGPELLVQFQDESVVDDSQLPKDRFSAERLKGVDSTLKIQPAELGDSAMYLCASSPFSTKSSYEQNFGPGTRLTVT.

This chain uses TRBV11-2 with TRBJ2-7, with 7 bases identical to TRBD1. This CDR3 has 14 residues. CDR1 and CDR2 (germline): SGHAT, FQNNGV. V shed 5 bases, J shed 3 bases, and the junction held 7 bases outside the gene matches. The CDR3 region is CASSPRAGGYEQYF. CDR3 coding DNA: TGTGCCAGCAGCCCCCGGGCAGGGGGCTACGAGCAGTACTTC.

This clonotype was found once. The chain recombines TRBV12-5 with TRBJ2-1; 8 nucleotides align to TRBD2. CDR1 LGHNT and CDR2 FRNRAP come from the germline V gene. The V and J ends lost 3 bases and 4 bases, in that order; junction bases with no gene match: 11. The length of the CDR3 is 17 residues. This CDR3 reads CASGFAPSRGGYNEQFF. DNA for the CDR3: TGTGCTAGTGGTTTTGCCCCTAGTCGCGGGGGGTACAATGAGCAGTTCTTC.

Turning to this clonotype: One end of the junction is discordant with germline, which a read error may explain. The rearrangement joins TRBV5-6 to TRBJ2-2, with 7 bases identical to TRBD2. CDR1 SGHDT and CDR2 YYEEEE come from the germline V gene. The CDR3 covers 15 residues. CDR3 amino acids: CANSLAGGGTGELFF. The CDR3 DNA is TGTGCCAACAGCTTGGCCGGCGGGGGCACCGGGGAGCTGTTTTTT.

With regard to this clonotype: A single base separates this from a much larger clone, so it may be a read error. This chain connects TRBV4-1 to TRBJ2-7; the match to TRBD2 covers 12 bases. This CDR3 comprises 15 residues. Per the germline V gene, CDR1 is MGHRA and CDR2 is YSYEKL. The CDR3 region has the DNA TGCGCCAGCAGCCAAGGGACTAGCGGGAACTACGAGCAGCACTTC. Protein product: CASSQGTSGNYEQHF.

This clonotype was counted many times. The chain employs TRBV10-3 and TRBJ2-7, with D possibly being TRBD1 or TRBD2 (5 bases each). CDR3 length: 12 amino acids. Germline CDR1 ENHRY, CDR2 SYGVKD. Trimming removed 4 bases at V and 2 bases at J, with 6 bases between. The CDR3 DNA sequence: TGTGCCATCAGTGGAGGGGCCTACGAGCAGTACTTC. This encodes CAISGGAYEQYF.

On this clonotype itself: A much more abundant neighbour one base away suggests this may be a read error. The chain carries TRBV10-2 and TRBJ1-6; D might be TRBD1 (5 bases). The CDR3 is made up of 13 amino acids. CDR1 is WSHSY and CDR2 is SAAADI in the germline V gene. The V end lost 5 bases, the J end lost 14 bases, and 16 bases lay between the germline ends. CDR3: CASSTGTSTALHF. The DNA of the CDR3 is TGCGCCAGCAGTACCGGGACCTCTACAGCCCTCCACTTT.

In its sample, this clonotype was seen a few times. The V and J genes are TRBV28 and TRBJ2-7; no clear D gene. V lost 8 bases to trimming and J lost 0 bases, with 11 bases between them. Germline CDR1 is MDHEN and CDR2 is SYDVKM. CDR3 size: 13 residues. The CDR3 DNA reads as TGTGCCAGCGACTCGGCCCTCTCCTACGAGCAGTACTTC. It encodes CASDSALSYEQYF. The complete variable domain, with remaining parts taken from reference TRBV28 and TRBJ2-7, reads DVKVTQSSRYLVKRTGEKVFLECVQDMDHENMFWYRQDPGLGLRLIYFSYDVKMKEKGDIPEGYSVSREKKERFSLILESASTNQTSMYLCASDSALSYEQYFGPGTRLTVT.

With regard to this clonotype: A read error is possible here, since a much larger clone lies one base away. The chain links TRBV4-1 to TRBJ1-1, with a weak D call TRBD1 (6 bases). CDR1 and CDR2 (germline): MGHRA, YSYEKL. The CDR3 totals 18 residues. The CDR3 spells CTSSQDGGMGHLNTEAFF. The CDR3 bases are TGCACCAGCAGCCAAGACGGGGGAATGGGACACCTGAACACTGAAGCTTTCTTT.

Comments on this clonotype: One junction end does not reproduce the germline sequence, and a read error may be involved. The gene calls are TRBV10-3 and TRBJ2-3; 11 nucleotides agree with TRBD2. Germline CDR1 ENHRY, CDR2 SYGVKD. CDR3 length: 18 amino acids. CDR3 nucleotide sequence: TGTGCCATCGGTGAACCTCTCCGACTAGCGGGAACCACAGATACGCAGTATTTT. Protein product: CAIGEPLRLAGTTDTQYF.

With regard to this clonotype: At one end, the junction sequence differs from germline, possibly due to a read error. The J gene is TRBJ2-7, the V gene TRBV6-6; a possible D gene is TRBD2 (6 bases). The CDR3 is 17 amino acids. Germline loops: CDR1 MNHNY, CDR2 SVGAGI (reference sequence). The CDR3 region is CASSYSRSPGVPYEQYF. In nucleotides, the CDR3 is TGTGCTAGCAGTTACAGCCGCTCGCCGGGGGTCCCCTACGAGCAGTACTTC.

Ten or more counts support this clonotype. The chain has TRBV10-3 and TRBJ2-7, with 14 positions matching TRBD2. Germline-derived CDR1 and CDR2 are ENHRY and SYGVKD. J gave up 7 bases and V 4 bases, and 9 bases lay outside the gene matches. The CDR3 is 16 amino acids. The CDR3: CAISAGLAGGSGEQYF. In DNA, the CDR3 is TGTGCCATCAGTGCCGGACTAGCGGGAGGCTCGGGGGAGCAGTACTTC.

The J gene is TRBJ2-3, the V gene TRBV6-5; 12 bases are a match to TRBD2. The CDR3 spans 16 residues. The V gene end was trimmed by 4 bases and the J gene end by 4 bases; junction bases not matched to a gene: 6. The germline V gene has CDR1 MNHEY and CDR2 SVGAGI. In DNA form, the CDR3 reads TGTGCCAGCAGTTTAAGACTAGCGGGAGTTGCAGATACGCAGTATTTT. Amino acids: CASSLRLAGVADTQYF.

The rearrangement uses TRBV18 and TRBJ1-1, with D uncertain. The CDR3 consists of 15 residues. The germline CDR1 and CDR2 sequences are KGHSH and LQKENI. V lost 0 bases to trimming and J lost 0 bases, with 8 bases between them. The CDR3 here is CASSPPEGLNTEAFF. The CDR3 nucleotides read TGTGCCAGCTCACCACCGGAAGGGCTGAACACTGAAGCTTTCTTT.